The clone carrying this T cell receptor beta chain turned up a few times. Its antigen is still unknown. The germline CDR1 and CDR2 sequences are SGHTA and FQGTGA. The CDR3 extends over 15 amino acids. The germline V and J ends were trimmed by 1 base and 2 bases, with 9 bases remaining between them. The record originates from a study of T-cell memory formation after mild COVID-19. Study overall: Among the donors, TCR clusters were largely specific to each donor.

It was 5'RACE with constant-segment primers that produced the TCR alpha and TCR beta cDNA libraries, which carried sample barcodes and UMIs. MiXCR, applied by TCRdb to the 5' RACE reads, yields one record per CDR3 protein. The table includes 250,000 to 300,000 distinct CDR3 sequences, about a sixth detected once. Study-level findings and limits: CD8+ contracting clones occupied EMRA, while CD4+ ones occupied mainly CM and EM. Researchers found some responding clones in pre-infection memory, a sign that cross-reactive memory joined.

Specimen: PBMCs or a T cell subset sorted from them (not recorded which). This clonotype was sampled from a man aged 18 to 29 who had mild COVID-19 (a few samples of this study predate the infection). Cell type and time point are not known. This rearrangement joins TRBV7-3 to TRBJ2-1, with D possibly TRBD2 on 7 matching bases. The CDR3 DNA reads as TGTGCCAGCAGCTTAAAGGGGGGGCCCTACAATGAGCAGTTCTTC. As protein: CASSLKGGPYNEQFF.